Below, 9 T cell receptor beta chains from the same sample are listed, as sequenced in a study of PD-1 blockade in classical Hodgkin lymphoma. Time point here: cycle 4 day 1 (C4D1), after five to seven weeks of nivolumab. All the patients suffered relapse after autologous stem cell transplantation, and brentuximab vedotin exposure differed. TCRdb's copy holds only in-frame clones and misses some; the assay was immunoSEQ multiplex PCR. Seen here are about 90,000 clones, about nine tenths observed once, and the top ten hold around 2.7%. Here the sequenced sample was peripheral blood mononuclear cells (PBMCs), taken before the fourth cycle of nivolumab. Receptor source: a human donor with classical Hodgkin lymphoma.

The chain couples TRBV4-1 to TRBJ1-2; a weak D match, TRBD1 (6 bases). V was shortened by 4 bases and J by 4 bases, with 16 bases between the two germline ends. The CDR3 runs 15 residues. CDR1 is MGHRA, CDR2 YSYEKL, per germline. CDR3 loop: CASSPDTGGLYGYTF. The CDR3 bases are TGCGCCAGCAGCCCTGATACCGGGGGCCTCTATGGCTACACCTTC.

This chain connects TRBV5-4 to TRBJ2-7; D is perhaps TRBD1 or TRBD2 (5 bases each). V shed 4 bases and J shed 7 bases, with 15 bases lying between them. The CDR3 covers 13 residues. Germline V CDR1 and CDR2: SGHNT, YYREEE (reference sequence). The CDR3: CASSDGTEIEQYF. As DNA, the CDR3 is TGTGCCAGCAGCGACGGGACCGAGATAGAGCAGTACTTC. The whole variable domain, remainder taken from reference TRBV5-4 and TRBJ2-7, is ETGVTQSPTHLIKTRGQQVTLRCSSQSGHNTVSWYQQALGQGPQFIFQYYREEENGRGNFPPRFSGLQFPNYSSELNVNALELDDSALYLCASSDGTEIEQYFGPGTRLTVT.

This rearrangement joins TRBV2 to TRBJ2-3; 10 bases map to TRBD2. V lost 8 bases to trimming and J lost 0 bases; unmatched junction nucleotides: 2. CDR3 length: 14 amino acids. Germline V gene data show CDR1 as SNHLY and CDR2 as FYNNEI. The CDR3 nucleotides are TGTGCCAGCCGACTAGCGGGTAGCACAGATACGCAGTATTTT. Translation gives CASRLAGSTDTQYF.

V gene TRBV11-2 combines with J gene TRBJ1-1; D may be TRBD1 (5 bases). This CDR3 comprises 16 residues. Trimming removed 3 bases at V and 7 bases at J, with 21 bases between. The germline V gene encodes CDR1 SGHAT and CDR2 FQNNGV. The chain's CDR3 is CASSFSLPPGDGEAFF. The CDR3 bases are TGTGCCAGCAGCTTCTCCTTACCCCCGGGGGATGGTGAAGCTTTCTTT.

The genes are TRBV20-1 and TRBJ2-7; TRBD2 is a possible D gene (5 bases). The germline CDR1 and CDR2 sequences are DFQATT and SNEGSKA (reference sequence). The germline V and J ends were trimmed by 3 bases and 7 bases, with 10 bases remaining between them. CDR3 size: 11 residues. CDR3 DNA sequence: TGCAGTGCTAGTGATGGCGGGGAGCAGTACTTC. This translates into CSASDGGEQYF.

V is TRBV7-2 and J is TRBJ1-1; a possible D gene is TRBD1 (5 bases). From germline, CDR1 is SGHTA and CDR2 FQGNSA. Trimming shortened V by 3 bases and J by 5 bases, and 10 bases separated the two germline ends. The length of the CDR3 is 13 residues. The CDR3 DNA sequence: TGTGCCAGCAGCTTTGGTAGGGGTACTGAAGCTTTCTTT. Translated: CASSFGRGTEAFF.

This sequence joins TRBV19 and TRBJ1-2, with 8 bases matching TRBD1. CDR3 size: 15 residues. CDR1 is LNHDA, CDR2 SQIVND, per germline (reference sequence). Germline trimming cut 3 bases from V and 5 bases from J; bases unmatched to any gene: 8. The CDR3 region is CASSIDRGPPYGYTF. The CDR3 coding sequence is TGTGCCAGTAGTATCGACAGGGGCCCCCCTTATGGCTACACCTTC. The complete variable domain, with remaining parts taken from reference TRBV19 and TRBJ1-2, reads DGGITQSPKYLFRKEGQNVTLSCEQNLNHDAMYWYRQDPGQGLRLIYYSQIVNDFQKGDIAEGYSVSREKKESFPLTVTSAQKNPTAFYLCASSIDRGPPYGYTFGSGTRLTVV.

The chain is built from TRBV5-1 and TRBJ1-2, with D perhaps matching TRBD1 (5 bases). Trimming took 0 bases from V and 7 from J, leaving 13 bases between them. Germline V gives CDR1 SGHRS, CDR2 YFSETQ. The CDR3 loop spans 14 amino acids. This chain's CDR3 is CASSLEVRAGGYTF. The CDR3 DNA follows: TGCGCCAGCAGCTTGGAGGTCAGGGCGGGTGGCTACACCTTC.

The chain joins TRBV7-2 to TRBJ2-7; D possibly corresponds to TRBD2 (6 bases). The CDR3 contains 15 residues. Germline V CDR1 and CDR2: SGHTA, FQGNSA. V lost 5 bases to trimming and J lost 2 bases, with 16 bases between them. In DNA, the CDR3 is TGTGCCAGCAGCCAGCGCGGCGGGGACGCCTACGAGCAGTACTTC. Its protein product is CASSQRGGDAYEQYF.